Listed below are T cell receptor beta chains from one sample, sequenced in a study of cytomegalovirus exposure and HLA in healthy donors. This table comes from immunoSEQ multiplex PCR, and its TCRdb copy is limited to in-frame clones, with some not included. The sample yields over 110,000 clones, of which the top ten take up more than 0.8%. The source material was PBMCs. These receptors were collected from a male donor in good health and CMV-seronegative. CDR3s include the opening cysteine and the closing phenylalanine or tryptophan. The D gene is left open where the match is weak.

>TRBD2|TRBV6-6|TRBJ2-5
TGTGCCAGCAGTTACTCGGGGGGGGAGACCCAGTACTTC
CASSYSGGETQYF
>NA|TRBV7-9|TRBJ2-7
TGTGCCAGCAGCTTCCCCCAGGGCAACGAGCAGTACTTC
CASSFPQGNEQYF
>TRBD1|TRBV9|TRBJ2-1
TGTGCCAGCAGCTCAAGACAGGGCTCCTACAATGAGCAGTTCTTC
CASSSRQGSYNEQFF
>NA|TRBV7-9|TRBJ1-2
TGTGCCAGCAGTTCAGACAGTTCCTATGGCTACACCTTC
CASSSDSSYGYTF
>NA|TRBV18|TRBJ1-1
TGTGCCAGCTCAAATCCCCAGAGGGCGGGGATGAACACTGAAGCTTTCTTT
CASSNPQRAGMNTEAFF
>TRBD2|TRBV5-6|TRBJ2-7
TGTGCCAGCAGCTTGAACCTAAGGACTAGTTCCTACGAGCAGTACTTC
CASSLNLRTSSYEQYF
>TRBD2|TRBV2|TRBJ2-1
TGTGCCAGCAGTGAGGGGGGGACCGCTGAGCAGTTCTTC
CASSEGGTAEQFF
>TRBD1|TRBV6-1|TRBJ1-5
TGTGCCAGTAAATTGGACAGGGCCCAGCATTTT
CASKLDRAQHF
>NA|TRBV6-5|TRBJ1-2
TGTGCCAGCACCGGTTTTTCAAATGGCTACACCTTC
CASTGFSNGYTF
>NA|TRBV7-8|TRBJ2-3
TGTGCCAGCAGCCCAAGAATAGCCACTAGTATCGATACGCAGTATTTT
CASSPRIATSIDTQYF
>NA|TRBV7-2|TRBJ1-2
TGTGCCAGCAGCCCCCTACCAAGGGGGAACTATGGCTACACCTTC
CASSPLPRGNYGYTF
>TRBD2|TRBV9|TRBJ2-7
TGTGCCAGCAGCGCGACTAGCGGCCCTTACGAGCAGTACTTC
CASSATSGPYEQYF
>NA|TRBV2|TRBJ2-2
TGTGCCACCCGAAAGGGACTGGCCGGGGAGCTGTTTTTT
CATRKGLAGELFF
>NA|TRBV30|TRBJ2-1
TGTGCCTGGAGTGGAGGTGACAATGAGCAGTTCTTC
CAWSGGDNEQFF
>TRBD1|TRBV7-9|TRBJ2-3
TGTGCCAGCAGCCCACAGGGGACAGATACGCAGTATTTT
CASSPQGTDTQYF
>NA|TRBV6-5|TRBJ2-5
TGTGCCAGCAACCCCAGTCACGGGGAGACCCAGTACTTC
CASNPSHGETQYF
>NA|TRBV28|TRBJ1-2
TGTGCCACGAACAGGGAAGAAGGCTATGGCTACACCTTC
CATNREEGYGYTF
>TRBD1|TRBV5-1|TRBJ2-7
TGCGCCAGCAAACGGGACAGCCACGAGCAGTACTTC
CASKRDSHEQYF
>TRBD2|TRBV28|TRBJ2-4
TGTGCCAGCAGGACCGGGGGGGGAAACATTCAGTACTTC
CASRTGGGNIQYF
>NA|TRBV12-5|TRBJ1-2
TGTGCTAGTGGTTTGGTATTTGGAGGGAGTGGCGGCCATGGCTACACCTTC
CASGLVFGGSGGHGYTF
>NA|TRBV6-1|TRBJ1-2
TGTGCCAGCAGTGAAAGCGGGGAACCTGGCTACACCTTC
CASSESGEPGYTF
>TRBD2|TRBV6-5|TRBJ2-7
TGTGCCAGCAGTTACGGGCGGGGGGCCCCCTACGAGCAGTACTTC
CASSYGRGAPYEQYF
>NA|TRBV30|TRBJ1-4
TGTGCCTGGAGTGCTCAAAAACACCCAACTAATGAAAAACTGTTTTTT
CAWSAQKHPTNEKLFF
>NA|TRBV2|TRBJ1-5
TGTGCCAGCAGCAGGGTGACTCAGCCCCAGCATTTT
CASSRVTQPQHF
>NA|TRBV7-8|TRBJ2-3
TGTGCCAGCAGCTTAGAAGGGGGATCAGATACGCAGTATTTT
CASSLEGGSDTQYF
>TRBD1|TRBV29-1|TRBJ2-2
TGCAGCGGGGGACAGGGGTTTAACACCGGGGAGCTGTTTTTT
CSGGQGFNTGELFF
>TRBD1|TRBV30|TRBJ1-4
TGTGCCTGGAGTAAGCGGACAGGCCTCGCAACTAATGAAAAACTGTTTTTT
CAWSKRTGLATNEKLFF
>NA|TRBV7-2|TRBJ1-1
TGTGCCAGCAGCTCCAGGGGGAACACTGAAGCTTTCTTT
CASSSRGNTEAFF
>NA|TRBV5-1|TRBJ2-1
TGCGCCAGCAGCTTGGGTAGGACAGCCCCCTCTGATGAGCAGTTCTTC
CASSLGRTAPSDEQFF
>NA|TRBV25-1|TRBJ2-1
TGTGCCAGCAGTCTCTCCTACAATGAGCAGTTCTTC
CASSLSYNEQFF
>NA|TRBV7-2|TRBJ1-1
TGTGCCAGCAGCTCTCGGGCTGAAGCTTTCTTT
CASSSRAEAFF